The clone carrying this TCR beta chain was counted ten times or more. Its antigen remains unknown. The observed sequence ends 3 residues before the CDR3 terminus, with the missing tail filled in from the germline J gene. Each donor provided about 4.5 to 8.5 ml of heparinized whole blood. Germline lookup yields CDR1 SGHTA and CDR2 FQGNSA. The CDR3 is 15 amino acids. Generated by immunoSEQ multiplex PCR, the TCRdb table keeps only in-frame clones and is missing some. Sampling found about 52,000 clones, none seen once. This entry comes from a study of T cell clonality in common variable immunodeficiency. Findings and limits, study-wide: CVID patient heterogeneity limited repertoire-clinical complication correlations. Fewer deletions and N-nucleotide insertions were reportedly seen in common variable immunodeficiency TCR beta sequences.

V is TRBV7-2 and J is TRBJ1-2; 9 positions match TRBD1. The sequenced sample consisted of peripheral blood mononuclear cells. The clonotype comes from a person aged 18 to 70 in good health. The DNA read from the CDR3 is TGTGCCAGCAGCTTAACTGCGGGACAGGGAAATCGC. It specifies CASSLTAGQGNR. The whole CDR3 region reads CASSLTAGQGNRYTF.